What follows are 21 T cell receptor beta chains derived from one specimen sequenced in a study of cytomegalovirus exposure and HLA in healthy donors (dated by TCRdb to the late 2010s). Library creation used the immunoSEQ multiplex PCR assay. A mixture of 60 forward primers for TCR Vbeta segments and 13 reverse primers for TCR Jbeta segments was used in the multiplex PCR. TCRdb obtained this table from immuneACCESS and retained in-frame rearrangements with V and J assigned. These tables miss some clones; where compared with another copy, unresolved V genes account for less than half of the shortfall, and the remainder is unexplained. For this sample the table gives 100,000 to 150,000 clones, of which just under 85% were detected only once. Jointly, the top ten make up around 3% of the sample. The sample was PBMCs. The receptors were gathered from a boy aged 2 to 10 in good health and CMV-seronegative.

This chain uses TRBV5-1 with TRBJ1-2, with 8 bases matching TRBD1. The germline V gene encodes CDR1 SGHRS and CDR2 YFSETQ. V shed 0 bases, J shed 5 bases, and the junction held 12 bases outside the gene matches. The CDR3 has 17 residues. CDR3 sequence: CASSLATGVRVTYGYTF. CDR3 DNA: TGCGCCAGCAGCTTGGCGACAGGGGTTCGAGTCACGTATGGCTACACCTTC.

The CDR3 sequence is CASSLAPFYEQYF. The DNA for the CDR3 is TGTGCCAGCAGCTTAGCTCCGTTCTACGAGCAGTACTTC. The gene calls are TRBV11-1 and TRBJ2-7; D is undetermined. The ends were cut back, 0 bases at V and 3 bases at J, with 6 bases in the middle. The CDR3 length is 13 residues. The germline V gene has CDR1 SGHAT and CDR2 FQDESV (reference sequence).

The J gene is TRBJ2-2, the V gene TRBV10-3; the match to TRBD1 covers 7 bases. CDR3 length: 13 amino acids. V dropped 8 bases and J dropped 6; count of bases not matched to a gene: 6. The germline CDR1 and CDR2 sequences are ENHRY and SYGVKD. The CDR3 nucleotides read TGTGCCATCGAACGACAGGGCTCCGGGGAGCTGTTTTTT. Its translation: CAIERQGSGELFF.

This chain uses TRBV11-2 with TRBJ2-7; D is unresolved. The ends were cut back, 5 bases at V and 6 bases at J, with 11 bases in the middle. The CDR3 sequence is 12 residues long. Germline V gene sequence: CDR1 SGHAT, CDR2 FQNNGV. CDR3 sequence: CASSQVFGEQYF. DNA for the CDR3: TGTGCCAGCAGCCAGGTCTTTGGCGAGCAGTACTTC.

CDR3 loop: CASSLETGGSYEQYF. The CDR3, as DNA: TGTGCCAGCAGCTTGGAGACAGGGGGCTCCTACGAGCAGTACTTC. The gene calls are TRBV5-6 and TRBJ2-7; 9 bases fit TRBD1. Germline CDR1 SGHDT, CDR2 YYEEEE. CDR3 length: 15 amino acids. V shed 0 bases, J shed 0 bases, and the junction held 1 base outside the gene matches.

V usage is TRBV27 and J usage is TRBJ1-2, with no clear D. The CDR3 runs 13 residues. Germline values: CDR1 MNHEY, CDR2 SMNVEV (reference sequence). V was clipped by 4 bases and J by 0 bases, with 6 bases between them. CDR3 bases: TGTGCCAGCAGTTCCGGGTCTAACTATGGCTACACCTTC. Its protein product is CASSSGSNYGYTF.

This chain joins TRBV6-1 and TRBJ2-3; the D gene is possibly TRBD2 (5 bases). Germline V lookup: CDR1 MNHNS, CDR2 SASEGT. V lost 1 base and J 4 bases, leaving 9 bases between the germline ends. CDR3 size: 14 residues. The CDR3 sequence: CASSEGRGADTQYF. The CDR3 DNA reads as TGTGCCAGCAGTGAAGGTCGGGGTGCAGATACGCAGTATTTT.

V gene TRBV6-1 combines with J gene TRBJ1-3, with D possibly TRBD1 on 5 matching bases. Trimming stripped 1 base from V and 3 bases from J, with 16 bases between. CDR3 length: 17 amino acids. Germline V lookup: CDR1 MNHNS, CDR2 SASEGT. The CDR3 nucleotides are TGTGCCAGCAGTGAAGAAAGGGGAGGACTTTATGGAAACACCATATATTTT. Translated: CASSEERGGLYGNTIYF.

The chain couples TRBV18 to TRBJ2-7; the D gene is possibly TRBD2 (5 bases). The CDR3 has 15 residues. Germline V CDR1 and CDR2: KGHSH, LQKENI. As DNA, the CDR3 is TGTGCCAGCTCCCCACTCGGCCCCGGGGACTACGAGCAGTACGTC. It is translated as CASSPLGPGDYEQYV.

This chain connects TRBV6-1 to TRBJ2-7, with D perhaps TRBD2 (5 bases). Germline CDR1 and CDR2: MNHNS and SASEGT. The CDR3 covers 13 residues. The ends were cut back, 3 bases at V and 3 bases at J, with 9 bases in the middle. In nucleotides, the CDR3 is TGTGCCAGCAGTGACGGGGTTTACTACGAGCAGTACGTC. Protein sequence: CASSDGVYYEQYV.

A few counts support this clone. The CDR3 bases are TGTGCCAGCAGTGAAGCGCCTAGCGGGAGGGCCGAGCAGTACGTC. As protein: CASSEAPSGRAEQYV. The genes are TRBV6-1 and TRBJ2-7; 12 nucleotides agree with TRBD2. The CDR3 is made up of 15 amino acids. Trimming at V came to 0 bases and at J to 6 bases, leaving 3 bases not matched to a gene. CDR1 MNHNS and CDR2 SASEGT come from the germline V gene.

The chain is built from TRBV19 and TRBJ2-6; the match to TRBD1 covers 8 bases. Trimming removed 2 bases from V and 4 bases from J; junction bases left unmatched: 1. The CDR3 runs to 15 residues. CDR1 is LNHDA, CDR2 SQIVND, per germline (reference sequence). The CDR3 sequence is CASSINRGGANVLTF. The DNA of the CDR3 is TGTGCCAGTAGTATAAACAGGGGGGGGGCCAACGTCCTGACTTTC.

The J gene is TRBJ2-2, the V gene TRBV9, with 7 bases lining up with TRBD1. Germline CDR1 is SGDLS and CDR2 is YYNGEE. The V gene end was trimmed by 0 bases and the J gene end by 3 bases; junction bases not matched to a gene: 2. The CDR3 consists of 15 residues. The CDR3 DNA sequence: TGTGCCAGCAGCGTAGCTACAGGGGACACCGGGGAGCTGTTTTTT. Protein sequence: CASSVATGDTGELFF. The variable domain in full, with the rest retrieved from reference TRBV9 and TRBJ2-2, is DSGVTQTPKHLITATGQRVTLRCSPRSGDLSVYWYQQSLDQGLQFLIQYYNGEERAKGNILERFSAQQFPDLHSELNLSSLELGDSALYFCASSVATGDTGELFFGEGSRLTVL.

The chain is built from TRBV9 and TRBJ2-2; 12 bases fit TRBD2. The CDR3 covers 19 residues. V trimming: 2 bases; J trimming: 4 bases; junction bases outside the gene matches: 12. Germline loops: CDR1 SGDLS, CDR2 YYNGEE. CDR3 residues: CASSVLASGGALTTGELFF. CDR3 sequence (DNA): TGTGCCAGCAGCGTCCTGGCTAGCGGGGGGGCCTTGACCACCGGGGAGCTGTTTTTT.

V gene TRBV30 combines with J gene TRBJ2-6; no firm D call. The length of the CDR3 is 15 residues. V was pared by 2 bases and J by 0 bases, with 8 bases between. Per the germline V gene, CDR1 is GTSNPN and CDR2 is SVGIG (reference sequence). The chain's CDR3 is CAWSTADSGANVLTF. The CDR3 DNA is TGTGCCTGGAGTACAGCCGACTCTGGGGCCAACGTCCTGACTTTC.

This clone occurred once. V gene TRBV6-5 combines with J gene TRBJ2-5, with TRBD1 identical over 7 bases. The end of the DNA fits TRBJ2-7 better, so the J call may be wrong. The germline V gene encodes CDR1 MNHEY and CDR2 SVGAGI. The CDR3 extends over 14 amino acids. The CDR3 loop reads CASRGQHISYEQYF. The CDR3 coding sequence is TGTGCCAGCAGGGGACAGCACATCTCCTACGAGCAGTACTTC.

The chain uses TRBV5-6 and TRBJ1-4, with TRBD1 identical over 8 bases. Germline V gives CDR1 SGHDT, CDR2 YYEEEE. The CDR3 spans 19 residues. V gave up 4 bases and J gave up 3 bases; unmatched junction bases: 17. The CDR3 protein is CASSPQRTGSGAANEKLFF. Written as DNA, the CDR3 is TGTGCCAGCAGCCCTCAGCGGACAGGGTCTGGAGCGGCTAATGAAAAACTGTTTTTT.

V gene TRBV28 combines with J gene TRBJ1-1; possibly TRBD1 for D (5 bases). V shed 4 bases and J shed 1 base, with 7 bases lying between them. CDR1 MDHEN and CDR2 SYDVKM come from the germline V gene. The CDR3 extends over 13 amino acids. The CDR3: CASSWTRNTEAFF. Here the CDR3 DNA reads TGTGCCAGCAGTTGGACAAGGAACACTGAAGCTTTCTTT.

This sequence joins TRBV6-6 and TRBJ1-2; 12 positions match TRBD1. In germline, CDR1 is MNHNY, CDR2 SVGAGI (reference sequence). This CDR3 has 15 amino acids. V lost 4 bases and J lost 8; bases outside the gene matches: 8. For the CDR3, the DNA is TGTGCCAGCAGTTTATCCGGGACAGGGGGCAACGGCTACACCTTC. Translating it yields CASSLSGTGGNGYTF.

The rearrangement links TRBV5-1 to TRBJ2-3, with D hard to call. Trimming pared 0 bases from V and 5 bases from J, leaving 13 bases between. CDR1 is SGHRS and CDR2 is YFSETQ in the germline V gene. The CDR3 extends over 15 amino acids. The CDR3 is CASSLEEFERDTQYF. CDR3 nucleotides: TGCGCCAGCAGCTTGGAGGAGTTTGAGCGAGATACGCAGTATTTT.

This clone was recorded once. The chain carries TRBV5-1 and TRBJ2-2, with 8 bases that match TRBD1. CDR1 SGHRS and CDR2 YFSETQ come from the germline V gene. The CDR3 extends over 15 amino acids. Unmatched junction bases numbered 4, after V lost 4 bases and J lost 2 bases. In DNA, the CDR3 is TGCGCCAGCAGCCGAGGGACAGGTAACACCGGGGAGCTGTTTTTT. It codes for CASSRGTGNTGELFF.